One and the same sample provided the 19 T cell receptor beta chains below, sequenced in a study of T cells in Graves' hyperthyroidism and ophthalmopathy. Template material for amplifying TCR beta CDR3 regions consisted of RNA transcripts. The primer set for the first-round RT-PCR of the TCR CDR3 was HTBI. TCRdb passed the multiplex PCR reads through MiXCR, listing each CDR3 protein once. The sample holds some 460,000 distinct CDR3 sequences, around 14% seen once. The source material was blood. Source of these receptors: a woman aged 18-29 years with Graves' hyperthyroidism.

This clonotype has a count of ten or more. The chain is built from TRBV12-3 or TRBV12-4 and TRBJ1-2, with TRBD1 matching over 8 bases. V lost 2 bases, J lost 0 bases, and 8 bases stayed unmatched. The CDR3 length is 17 residues. The CDR3 region has the DNA TGTGCCAGCAGTTTATGGGGCGGGACAGGAGCTAACTATGGCTACACCTTC. Translation gives CASSLWGGTGANYGYTF.

This clonotype appeared many times. One end of the junction fails to match germline, which may point to a read error. The genes are TRBV7-9 and TRBJ2-7; tentative D call: TRBD2 (6 bases). The CDR3 runs to 11 residues. Germline values: CDR1 SEHNR, CDR2 FQNEAQ (reference sequence). The CDR3, as DNA: TGTGCCAGCGGCTTCGAACGGGAGAAGTACTTC. Encoded protein: CASGFEREKYF.

This clonotype was counted many times. This sequence joins TRBV20-1 and TRBJ2-7, with a tentative D call TRBD1 (6 bases). Germline values: CDR1 DFQATT, CDR2 SNEGSKA (reference sequence). V shed 3 bases and J shed 2 bases, with 17 bases lying between them. The CDR3 sequence is 15 residues long. Written as DNA, the CDR3 is TGCAGTGCTAGTGGGCCCGCACAGGGTGCCTACGAGCAGTACTTC. It translates to CSASGPAQGAYEQYF.

The gene calls are TRBV30 and TRBJ1-5, with TRBD1 identical over 7 bases. CDR1 and CDR2 from the germline V gene are GTSNPN and SVGIG (reference sequence). V was pared by 5 bases and J by 7 bases, with 5 bases of the junction left unmatched. CDR3 size: 12 residues. The CDR3: CAWSGGEQPQHF. The CDR3, as DNA: TGTGCCTGGTCAGGGGGAGAGCAGCCCCAGCATTTT. Drawing the rest from reference TRBV30 and TRBJ1-5, the complete variable domain is SQTIHQWPATLVQPVGSPLSLECTVEGTSNPNLYWYRQAAGRGLQLLFYSVGIGQISSEVPQNLSASRPQDRQFILSSKKLLLSDSGFYLCAWSGGEQPQHFGDGTRLSIL.

This clonotype was seen repeatedly, ten times or more. The rearrangement uses TRBV6-1 and TRBJ1-6, with D perhaps TRBD1 (5 bases). Germline V gene sequence: CDR1 MNHNS, CDR2 SASEGT. CDR3 length: 15 amino acids. With 3 bases removed from V and 11 bases from J, the gap between germline ends came to 17 bases. The CDR3, as DNA: TGTGCCAGCAGTGAGGTATTGGGGCAAAGGACACCCCTCCACTTT. Its protein is CASSEVLGQRTPLHF.

This clonotype was recorded a few times. The chain carries TRBV6-1 and TRBJ1-5; 10 bases map to TRBD1. The CDR3 has 14 amino acids. Trimming cost V 6 bases and J 6 bases; bases outside gene matches: 5. Germline-derived CDR1 and CDR2 are MNHNS and SASEGT. The CDR3 nucleotides are TGTGCCAGCAGCAAGACAGGGGGCGGTCAGCCCCAGCATTTT. Residues: CASSKTGGGQPQHF.

There are a few counts of this clonotype. Given the absence of the conserved phenylalanine or tryptophan at the CDR3 end, a read error is likely. V is TRBV12-3 or TRBV12-4 and J is TRBJ1-1; tentative D call: TRBD1 (6 bases). The CDR3 contains 14 residues. Trimming stripped 7 bases from V and 2 bases from J, with 14 bases between. CDR3 region: CASTQGTLNTEAFL. Here the CDR3 DNA reads TGTGCCAGCACCCAGGGGACGTTAAACACTGAAGCTTTCCTT.

This clonotype was observed many times. The chain combines TRBV13 with TRBJ2-2; TRBD1 is a possible D gene (5 bases). The CDR3 length is 15 residues. Germline V lookup: CDR1 PRHDT, CDR2 FYEKMQ (reference sequence). V lost 2 bases and J 3 bases, leaving 10 bases between the germline ends. The CDR3 region is CASSLTGRDTGELFF. CDR3 DNA: TGTGCCAGCAGCTTAACAGGTCGGGACACCGGGGAGCTGTTTTTT.

In its sample, this clonotype was seen many times. The CDR3 is CSAREEKLFF. The CDR3 coding sequence is TGCAGTGCTAGAGAGGAAAAACTGTTTTTT. The chain employs TRBV20-1 and TRBJ1-4, with D uncertain. V was pared by 0 bases and J by 8 bases, with 1 base between. Germline-derived CDR1 and CDR2 are DFQATT and SNEGSKA (reference sequence). CDR3 length: 10 residues.

This clonotype was detected many times. The chain recombines TRBV14 with TRBJ1-2, with D possibly being TRBD1 (6 bases). CDR3 length: 15 amino acids. Trimming shortened V by 4 bases and J by 6 bases, and 18 bases separated the two germline ends. Germline-derived CDR1 and CDR2 are SGHDN and FVKESK. CDR3 in amino acids: CASSPDGGRRDGYTF. DNA of the CDR3: TGTGCCAGCAGCCCGGACGGGGGGCGCAGGGATGGCTACACCTTC. The whole variable domain, filled in from reference TRBV14 and TRBJ1-2, reads EAGVTQFPSHSVIEKGQTVTLRCDPISGHDNLYWYRRVMGKEIKFLLHFVKESKQDESGMPNNRFLAERTGGTYSTLKVQPAELEDSGVYFCASSPDGGRRDGYTFGSGTRLTVV.

This clonotype was seen only a few times. The rearrangement joins TRBV6-1 to TRBJ2-1; 7 bases agree with TRBD1. Germline V gene sequence: CDR1 MNHNS, CDR2 SASEGT. This CDR3 region has 15 residues. The ends lost 5 bases at V and 4 bases at J; junction bases unmatched: 8. This chain's CDR3 is CASSITDRAYNEQFF. The CDR3 DNA reads TGTGCCAGCAGTATCACAGACAGGGCGTACAATGAGCAGTTCTTC.

CDR3: CATADRFSETQYF. The CDR3 nucleotides are TGTGCCACCGCCGACAGGTTCTCGGAGACCCAGTACTTC. The chain uses TRBV19 and TRBJ2-5; D is perhaps TRBD1 (6 bases). Germline V gives CDR1 LNHDA, CDR2 SQIVND (reference sequence). The V and J ends lost 10 bases and 5 bases respectively, with 17 bases between them. CDR3 length: 13 amino acids.

This clonotype was seen at least ten times. The genes are TRBV5-1 and TRBJ1-4; unclear D gene. Germline CDR1 and CDR2: SGHRS and YFSETQ. Trimming cost V 4 bases and J 5 bases, with 12 bases left between them. The CDR3 length is 14 residues. The CDR3 DNA sequence: TGCGCCAGCAGCCCGGTAGCGGGGAATGAAAAACTGTTTTTT. This codes for CASSPVAGNEKLFF. Supplemented by reference TRBV5-1 and TRBJ1-4, the full variable domain reads KAGVTQTPRYLIKTRGQQVTLSCSPISGHRSVSWYQQTPGQGLQFLFEYFSETQRNKGNFPGRFSGRQFSNSRSEMNVSTLELGDSALYLCASSPVAGNEKLFFGSGTQLSVL.

This clonotype occurred many times. CDR3 sequence: CASSSYQGMETNEKLFF. CDR3 bases: TGTGCCAGCAGTAGTTATCAGGGGATGGAAACTAATGAAAAACTGTTTTTT. The V call is TRBV6-1, the J call TRBJ1-4; a possible D gene is TRBD1 (6 bases). The V end lost 5 bases, the J end lost 1 base, and 17 bases lay between the germline ends. CDR1 is MNHNS, CDR2 SASEGT, per germline. The CDR3 is made up of 17 amino acids.

The sample holds many counts of this clonotype. The chain carries TRBV10-3 and TRBJ1-1, with 7 bases that match TRBD1. Germline CDR1 and CDR2: ENHRY and SYGVKD. The V gene end was trimmed by 10 bases and the J gene end by 1 base; junction bases not matched to a gene: 9. The CDR3 extends over 14 amino acids. CDR3 nucleotide sequence: TGTGCCACCCGGGGGGACAGCCGGAACACTGAAGCTTTCTTT. It codes for CATRGDSRNTEAFF.

There are many counts of this clonotype. The V gene is TRBV18, the J gene TRBJ2-7; D might be TRBD2 (5 bases). Trimming stripped 0 bases from V and 6 bases from J, with 12 bases between. Germline-derived CDR1 and CDR2 are KGHSH and LQKENI. The CDR3 runs to 14 residues. CDR3 coding DNA: TGTGCCAGCTCACCACCCGGAGGTCCCCTCGAGCAGTACTTC. This translates into CASSPPGGPLEQYF. The variable domain in full, completed from reference TRBV18 and TRBJ2-7, reads NAGVMQNPRHLVRRRGQEARLRCSPMKGHSHVYWYRQLPEEGLKFMVYLQKENIIDESGMPKERFSAEFPKEGPSILRIQQVVRGDSAAYFCASSPPGGPLEQYFGPGTRLTVT.

This clonotype was seen repeatedly, ten times or more. The chain links TRBV11-2 to TRBJ2-4; TRBD1 agrees at 10 bases. V was pared by 5 bases and J by 0 bases, with 25 bases of the junction left unmatched. Germline V gene lookup returns CDR1 SGHAT and CDR2 FQNNGV. The CDR3 is 23 amino acids. The CDR3 sequence is CASSPHPDRGPRAGSLAKNIQYF. The DNA for the CDR3 is TGTGCCAGCAGCCCCCATCCCGACAGGGGGCCGAGGGCCGGGAGCCTAGCCAAAAACATTCAGTACTTC.

The chain uses TRBV10-3 and TRBJ1-5, with unresolved D. The CDR3 consists of 14 residues. V lost 3 bases and J lost 4, with 10 bases in between. In germline, CDR1 is ENHRY, CDR2 SYGVKD. The CDR3 nucleotides read TGTGCCATCAGTGACCGGCAGATGAATCAGCCCCAGCATTTT. Translating gives CAISDRQMNQPQHF.

This clonotype was recorded many times. The chain joins TRBV28 to TRBJ1-2; 7 nucleotides match TRBD1. In germline, CDR1 is MDHEN, CDR2 SYDVKM. V trimming: 2 bases; J trimming: 4 bases; junction bases outside the gene matches: 4. The CDR3 consists of 14 residues. CDR3 amino acids: CASSLLRDSYGYTF. The CDR3 coding sequence is TGTGCCAGCAGTTTACTCCGGGACAGCTATGGCTACACCTTC.